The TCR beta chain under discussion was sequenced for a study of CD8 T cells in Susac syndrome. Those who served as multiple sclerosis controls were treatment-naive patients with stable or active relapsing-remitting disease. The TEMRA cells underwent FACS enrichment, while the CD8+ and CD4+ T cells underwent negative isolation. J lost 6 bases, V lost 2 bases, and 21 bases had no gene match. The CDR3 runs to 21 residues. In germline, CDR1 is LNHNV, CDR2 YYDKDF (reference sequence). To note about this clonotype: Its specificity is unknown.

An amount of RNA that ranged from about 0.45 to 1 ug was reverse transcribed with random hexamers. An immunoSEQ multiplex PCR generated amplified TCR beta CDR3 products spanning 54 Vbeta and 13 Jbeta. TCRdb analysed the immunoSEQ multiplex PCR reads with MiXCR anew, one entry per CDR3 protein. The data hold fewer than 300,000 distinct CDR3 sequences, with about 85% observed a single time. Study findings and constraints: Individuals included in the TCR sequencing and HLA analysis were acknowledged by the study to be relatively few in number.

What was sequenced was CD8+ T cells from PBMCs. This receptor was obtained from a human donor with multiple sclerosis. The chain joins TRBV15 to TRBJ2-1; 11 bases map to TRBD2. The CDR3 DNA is TGTGCCACCAGCAGACGTACCGGGACTAGCGGACCCCGGCACTCATCCAATGAGCAGTTCTTC. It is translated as CATSRRTGTSGPRHSSNEQFF.